This TCR beta chain was captured in a study of human T cells and chemical hapten exposure. About the research overall: Mainly, slight library volume differences in the pool made TCR yields vary.

Trimming cost V 0 bases and J 6 bases, with 15 bases left between them. This CDR3 contains 15 residues. The germline gives CDR1 DFQATT, CDR2 SNEGSKA (reference sequence). Time point defined: patch test 2, 6 weeks after DPC sensitization. This sample's treatment: therapeutic diphenylcyclopropenone sensitization with weekly scalp DPC. TCRdb re-analysed the RACE reads in MiXCR, keeping a single row per CDR3 protein. Of some 150,000 distinct CDR3 sequences in the sample, 12% are singletons; the top ten hold roughly 1.4%. This clonotype was seen a handful of times. Here the sequenced sample was whole blood, taken in connection with sensitization to the hapten diphenylcyclopropenone (DPC). The TCR sequence derives from a woman aged 50 to 60 with alopecia areata. Some clones in this sample may be carry-over from other donors' samples. The V call is TRBV20-1, the J call TRBJ1-5; weak D call: TRBD1 (5 bases). The chain's CDR3 is CSAREANRRRQPQHF. CDR3 sequence (DNA): TGCAGTGCTAGAGAGGCGAACAGGAGGCGTCAGCCCCAGCATTTT.